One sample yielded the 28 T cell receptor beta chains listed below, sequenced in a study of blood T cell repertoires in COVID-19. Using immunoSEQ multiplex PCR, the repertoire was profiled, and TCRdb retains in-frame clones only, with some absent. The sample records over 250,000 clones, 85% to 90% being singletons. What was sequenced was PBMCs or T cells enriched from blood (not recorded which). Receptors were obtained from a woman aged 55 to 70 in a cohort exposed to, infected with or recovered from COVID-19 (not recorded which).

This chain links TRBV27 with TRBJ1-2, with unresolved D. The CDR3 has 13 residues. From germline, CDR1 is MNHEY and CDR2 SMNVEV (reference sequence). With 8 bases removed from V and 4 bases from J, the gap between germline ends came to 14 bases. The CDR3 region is CASGFRGPYGYTF. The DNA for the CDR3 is TGTGCCAGCGGGTTTCGAGGGCCCTATGGCTACACCTTC.

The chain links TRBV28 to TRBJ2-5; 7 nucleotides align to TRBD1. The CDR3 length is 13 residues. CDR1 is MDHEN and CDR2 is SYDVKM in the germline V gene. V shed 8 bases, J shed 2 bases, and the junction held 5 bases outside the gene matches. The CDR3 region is CASETGVQETQYF. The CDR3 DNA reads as TGTGCCAGCGAAACAGGGGTTCAAGAGACCCAGTACTTC.

CDR3 sequence: CASRAGFKSNEQYF. The CDR3, as DNA: TGTGCCAGCAGGGCAGGGTTTAAATCCAACGAGCAGTACTTC. The V call is TRBV28, the J call TRBJ2-7, with D maybe TRBD1 (5 bases). This CDR3 is built from 14 residues. V lost 6 bases, J lost 5 bases, and 17 bases lay in between. Germline loops: CDR1 MDHEN, CDR2 SYDVKM.

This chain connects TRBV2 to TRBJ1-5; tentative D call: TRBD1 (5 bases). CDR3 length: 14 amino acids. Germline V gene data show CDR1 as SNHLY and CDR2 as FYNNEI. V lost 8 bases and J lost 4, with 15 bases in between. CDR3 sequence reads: CASHPTRGNQPQHF. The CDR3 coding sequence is TGTGCCAGCCACCCAACACGGGGGAATCAGCCCCAGCATTTT. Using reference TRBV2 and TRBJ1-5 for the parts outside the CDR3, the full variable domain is EPEVTQTPSHQVTQMGQEVILRCVPISNHLYFYWYRQILGQKVEFLVSFYNNEISEKSEIFDDQFSVERPDGSNFTLKIRSTKLEDSAMYFCASHPTRGNQPQHFGDGTRLSIL.

For the CDR3, the DNA is TGTGCCAGCTCACTACCCCAGGGACAGCTTAATTCACCCCTCCACTTT. It encodes CASSLPQGQLNSPLHF. This chain links TRBV18 with TRBJ1-6; 7 positions agree with TRBD1. CDR3 length: 16 residues. J lost 6 bases, V lost 4 bases, and 9 bases had no gene match. In germline, CDR1 is KGHSH, CDR2 LQKENI.

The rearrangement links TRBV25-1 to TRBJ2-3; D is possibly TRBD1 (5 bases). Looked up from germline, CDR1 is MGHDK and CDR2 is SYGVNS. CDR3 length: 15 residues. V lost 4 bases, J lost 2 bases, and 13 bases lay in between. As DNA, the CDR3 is TGTGCCAGCAGTGCAGGGAACTTAAACACAGATACGCAGTATTTT. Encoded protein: CASSAGNLNTDTQYF.

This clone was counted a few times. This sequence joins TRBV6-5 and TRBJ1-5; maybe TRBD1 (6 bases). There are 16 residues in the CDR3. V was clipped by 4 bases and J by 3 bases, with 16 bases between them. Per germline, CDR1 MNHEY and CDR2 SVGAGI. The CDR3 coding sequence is TGTGCCAGCAGTTTAACCCAAACAGGGTTCAATCAGCCCCAGCATTTT. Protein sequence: CASSLTQTGFNQPQHF.

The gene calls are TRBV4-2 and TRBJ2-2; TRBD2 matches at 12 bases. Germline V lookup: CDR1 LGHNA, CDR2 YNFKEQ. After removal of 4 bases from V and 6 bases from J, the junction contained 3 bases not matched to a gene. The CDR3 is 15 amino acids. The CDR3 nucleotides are TGTGCCAGCAGCCCTAGCGGGAGGGAGGCCGGGGAGCTGTTTTTT. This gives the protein CASSPSGREAGELFF.

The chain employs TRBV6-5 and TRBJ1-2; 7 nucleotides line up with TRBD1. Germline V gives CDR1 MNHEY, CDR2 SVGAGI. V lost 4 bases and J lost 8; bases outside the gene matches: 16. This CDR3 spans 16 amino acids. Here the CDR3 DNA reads TGTGCCAGCAGTTCCCAGGGGGGCAGGGGATTAAAGGGCTACACCTTC. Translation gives CASSSQGGRGLKGYTF.

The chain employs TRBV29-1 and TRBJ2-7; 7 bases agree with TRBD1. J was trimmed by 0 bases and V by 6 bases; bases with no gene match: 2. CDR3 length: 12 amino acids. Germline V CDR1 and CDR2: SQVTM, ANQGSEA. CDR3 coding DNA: TGCAGCGTACGGGACAGCTCCTACGAGCAGTACTTC. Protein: CSVRDSSYEQYF.

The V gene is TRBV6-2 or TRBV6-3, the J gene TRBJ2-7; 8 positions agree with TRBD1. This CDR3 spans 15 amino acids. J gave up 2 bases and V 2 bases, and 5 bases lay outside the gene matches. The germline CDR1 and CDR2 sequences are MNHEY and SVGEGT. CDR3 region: CASSYPATGAYEQYF. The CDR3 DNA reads TGTGCCAGCAGTTACCCGGCGACAGGGGCCTACGAGCAGTACTTC.

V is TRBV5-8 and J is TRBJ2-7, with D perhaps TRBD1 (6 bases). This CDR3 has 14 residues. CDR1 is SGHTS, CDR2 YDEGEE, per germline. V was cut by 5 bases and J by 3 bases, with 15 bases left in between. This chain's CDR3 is CASSRIGQIYEQYF. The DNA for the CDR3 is TGTGCCAGCAGTCGGATAGGACAGATCTACGAGCAGTACTTC.

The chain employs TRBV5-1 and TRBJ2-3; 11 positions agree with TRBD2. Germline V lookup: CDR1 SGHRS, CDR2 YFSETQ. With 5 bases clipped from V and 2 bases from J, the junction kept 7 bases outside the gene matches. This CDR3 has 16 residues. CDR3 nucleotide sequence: TGCGCCAGCAGGGAGGTTAGCGGGAGGGCCACAGATACGCAGTATTTT. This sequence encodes CASREVSGRATDTQYF.

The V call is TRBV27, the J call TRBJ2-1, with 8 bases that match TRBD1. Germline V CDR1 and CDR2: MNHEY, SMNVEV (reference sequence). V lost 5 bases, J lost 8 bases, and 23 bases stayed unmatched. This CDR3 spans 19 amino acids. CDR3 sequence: CASSPRPHGQGYPSHEQFF. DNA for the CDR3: TGTGCCAGCAGTCCCCGCCCCCACGGACAGGGTTACCCCTCCCATGAGCAGTTCTTC.

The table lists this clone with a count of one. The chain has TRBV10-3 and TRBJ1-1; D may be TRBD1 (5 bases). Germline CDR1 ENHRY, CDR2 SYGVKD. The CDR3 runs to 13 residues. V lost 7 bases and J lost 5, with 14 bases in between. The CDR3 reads CAITAGSRTEAFF. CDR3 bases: TGTGCCATCACAGCAGGGTCGAGAACTGAAGCTTTCTTT.

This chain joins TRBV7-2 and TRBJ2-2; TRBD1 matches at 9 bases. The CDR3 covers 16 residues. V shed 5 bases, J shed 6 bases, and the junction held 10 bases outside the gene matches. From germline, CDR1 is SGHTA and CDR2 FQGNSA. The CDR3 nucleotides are TGTGCCAGCAGCCATTACAGGGGGCATGATCCCGGGGAGCTGTTTTTT. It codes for CASSHYRGHDPGELFF.

CDR3 protein: CASTSRGGYNEQFF. CDR3 DNA: TGTGCCAGCACCTCTCGGGGGGGCTACAATGAGCAGTTCTTC. The chain employs TRBV5-4 and TRBJ2-1; 8 nucleotides align to TRBD2. The CDR3 consists of 14 residues. V trimming: 6 bases; J trimming: 3 bases; junction bases outside the gene matches: 5. Germline V lookup: CDR1 SGHNT, CDR2 YYREEE (reference sequence). Drawing the rest from reference TRBV5-4 and TRBJ2-1, the complete variable domain is ETGVTQSPTHLIKTRGQQVTLRCSSQSGHNTVSWYQQALGQGPQFIFQYYREEENGRGNFPPRFSGLQFPNYSSELNVNALELDDSALYLCASTSRGGYNEQFFGPGTRLTVL.

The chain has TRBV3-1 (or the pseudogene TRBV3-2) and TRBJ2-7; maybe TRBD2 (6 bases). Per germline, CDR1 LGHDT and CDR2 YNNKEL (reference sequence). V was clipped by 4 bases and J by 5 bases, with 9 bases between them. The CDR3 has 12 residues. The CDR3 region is CASSPSSDEQYF. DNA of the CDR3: TGTGCCAGCAGCCCATCTAGCGACGAGCAGTACTTC.

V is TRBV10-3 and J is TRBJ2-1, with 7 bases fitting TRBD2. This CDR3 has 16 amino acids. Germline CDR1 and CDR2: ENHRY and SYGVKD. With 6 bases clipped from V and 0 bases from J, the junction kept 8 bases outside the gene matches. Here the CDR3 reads CAIRGAGPSSYNEQFF. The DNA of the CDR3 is TGTGCCATCAGGGGAGCGGGACCAAGCTCCTACAATGAGCAGTTCTTC.

The DNA for the CDR3 is TGTGCCAGCAGCCTCGGACAGGGTAGGCGAGAGACCCAGTACTTC. Amino acids: CASSLGQGRRETQYF. The chain couples TRBV7-9 to TRBJ2-5, with TRBD1 matching 8 bases. The CDR3 covers 15 residues. V dropped 5 bases and J dropped 4; count of bases not matched to a gene: 9. The germline CDR1 and CDR2 sequences are SEHNR and FQNEAQ (reference sequence).

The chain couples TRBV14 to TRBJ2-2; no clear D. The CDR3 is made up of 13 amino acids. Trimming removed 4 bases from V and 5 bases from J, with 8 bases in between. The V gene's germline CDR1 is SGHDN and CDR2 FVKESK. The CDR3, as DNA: TGTGCCAGCAGCCCTCAGTGGACCGGGGAGCTGTTTTTT. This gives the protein CASSPQWTGELFF.

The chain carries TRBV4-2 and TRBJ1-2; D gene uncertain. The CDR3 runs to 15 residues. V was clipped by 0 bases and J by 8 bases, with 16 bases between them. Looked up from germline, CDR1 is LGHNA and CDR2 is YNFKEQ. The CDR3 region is CASSQEKDGVGGYTF. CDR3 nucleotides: TGTGCCAGCAGCCAAGAGAAGGACGGGGTCGGAGGCTACACCTTC.

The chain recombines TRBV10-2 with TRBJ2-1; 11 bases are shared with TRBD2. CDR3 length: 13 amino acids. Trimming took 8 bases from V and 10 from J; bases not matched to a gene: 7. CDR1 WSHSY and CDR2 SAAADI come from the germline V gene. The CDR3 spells CASYLLAGGEQFF. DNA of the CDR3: TGCGCCAGCTATCTTCTAGCGGGGGGAGAGCAGTTCTTC.

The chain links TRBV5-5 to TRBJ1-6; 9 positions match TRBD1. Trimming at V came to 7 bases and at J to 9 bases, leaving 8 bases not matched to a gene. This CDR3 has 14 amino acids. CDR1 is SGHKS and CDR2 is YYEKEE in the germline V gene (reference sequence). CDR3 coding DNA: TGTGCCAGCTGCGTCGGGACAGGGAGTTCACCCCTCCACTTT. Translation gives CASCVGTGSSPLHF.

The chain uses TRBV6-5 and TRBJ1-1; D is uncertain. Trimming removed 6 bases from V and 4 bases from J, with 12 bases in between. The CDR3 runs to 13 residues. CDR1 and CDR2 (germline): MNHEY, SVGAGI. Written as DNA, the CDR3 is TGTGCCAGCAGCCGAGGGCTGGGCACTGAAGCTTTCTTT. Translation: CASSRGLGTEAFF.

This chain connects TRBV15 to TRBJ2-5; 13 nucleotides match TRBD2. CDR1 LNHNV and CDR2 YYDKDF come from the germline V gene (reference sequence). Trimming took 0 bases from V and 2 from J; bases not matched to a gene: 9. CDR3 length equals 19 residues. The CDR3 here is CATSRDGLAGVRGQETQYF. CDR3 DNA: TGTGCCACCAGCAGAGATGGACTAGCGGGAGTAAGGGGGCAAGAGACCCAGTACTTC.

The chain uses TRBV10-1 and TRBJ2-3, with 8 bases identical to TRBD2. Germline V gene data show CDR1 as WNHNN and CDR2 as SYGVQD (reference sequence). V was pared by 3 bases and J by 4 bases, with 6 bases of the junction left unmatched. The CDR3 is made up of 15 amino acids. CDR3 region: CASSEGGRTSDTQYF. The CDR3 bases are TGCGCCAGCAGTGAAGGCGGGAGGACCTCAGATACGCAGTATTTT.

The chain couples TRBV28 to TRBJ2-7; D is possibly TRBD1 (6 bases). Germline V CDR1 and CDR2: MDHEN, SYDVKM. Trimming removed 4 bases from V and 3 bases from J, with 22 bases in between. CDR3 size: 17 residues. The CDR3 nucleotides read TGTGCCAGCAGTTCACCCCATGCCCCCAGGGGCCTCTACGAGCAGTACTTC. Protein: CASSSPHAPRGLYEQYF. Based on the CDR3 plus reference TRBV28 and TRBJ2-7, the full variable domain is DVKVTQSSRYLVKRTGEKVFLECVQDMDHENMFWYRQDPGLGLRLIYFSYDVKMKEKGDIPEGYSVSREKKERFSLILESASTNQTSMYLCASSSPHAPRGLYEQYFGPGTRLTVT.